The 28 T cell receptor beta chains listed next were all sequenced from one sample in a study of post-analysis software for immune sequencing data. Study results and caveats: In patients, about 5 TRBV segments were more frequent than in controls, with TRBV5-6, TRBV5-1 and TRBV20-1 among them.

No antigen is known for these receptors. Sequencing libraries made from TCR beta cDNA carried unique molecular identifiers. MiXCR, applied by TCRdb to the PCR reads, yields one record per CDR3 protein. The repertoire includes roughly 800,000 distinct CDR3 sequences, just over 45% of them detected once, and roughly 4.4% sits in the top ten. Sequenced: blood. The receptor set was obtained from a girl aged 10 to 17 with multiple sclerosis.

J is TRBJ1-2 and V is TRBV20-1; D not certain. CDR1 DFQATT and CDR2 SNEGSKA come from the germline V gene (reference sequence). The V end lost 1 base, the J end lost 3 bases, and 12 bases lay between the germline ends. The CDR3 runs 14 residues. The CDR3 spells CSARVFRTDYGYTF. The CDR3 nucleotides read TGCAGTGCTAGAGTCTTTCGCACTGACTATGGCTACACCTTC.

This clonotype was seen only a few times. This chain connects TRBV12-3 or TRBV12-4 to TRBJ1-5, with TRBD1 matching 7 bases. The CDR3 sequence is 14 residues long. V shed 3 bases and J 7 bases; nucleotides not matched to a gene: 6. The CDR3 region is CASSLDRSGQPQHF. The CDR3 DNA follows: TGTGCCAGCAGTTTGGACAGGAGCGGGCAGCCCCAGCATTTT.

V and J are TRBV9 and TRBJ1-2; D is unresolved. The CDR3 extends over 15 amino acids. The germline V gene encodes CDR1 SGDLS and CDR2 YYNGEE. V was shortened by 3 bases and J by 0 bases, with 12 bases between the two germline ends. CDR3 in amino acids: CASSATEISNYGYTF. The CDR3 region has the DNA TGTGCCAGCAGCGCTACAGAGATTTCTAACTATGGCTACACCTTC.

This clonotype was observed once. Possible read error: a much larger clone is one base away. The genes are TRBV4-1 and TRBJ2-7; TRBD1 matches at 9 bases. V dropped 5 bases and J dropped 4; count of bases not matched to a gene: 3. The CDR3 contains 13 residues. Germline values: CDR1 MGHRA, CDR2 YSYEKL. CDR3 amino acids: CASSSGTGYEQYV. The CDR3, as DNA: TGCGCCAGCAGCTCCGGGACAGGGTACGAGCAGTACGTC.

The chain combines TRBV3-1 with TRBJ2-5; 7 bases map to TRBD2. The germline V gene has CDR1 LGHDT and CDR2 YNNKEL (reference sequence). With V trimmed by 3 bases and J by 11 bases, 9 bases remained unmatched. The CDR3 loop spans 13 amino acids. The CDR3, as DNA: TGTGCCAGCAGCCACCCATGGACTAGTGAGCAGTACTTC. Translation: CASSHPWTSEQYF.

The J gene is TRBJ1-2, the V gene TRBV12-3 or TRBV12-4; D perhaps matches TRBD1 (5 bases). V was clipped by 2 bases and J by 4 bases, with 8 bases between them. The CDR3 sequence is 13 residues long. CDR3 in amino acids: CASSLLGTYGYTF. Written as DNA, the CDR3 is TGTGCCAGCAGTTTATTGGGGACCTATGGCTACACCTTC.

The V call is TRBV7-2, the J call TRBJ1-2; D gene ambiguous. V dropped 1 base and J dropped 6 bases, with 15 bases sitting between them. The germline V gene has CDR1 SGHTA and CDR2 FQGNSA. This CDR3 is 15 amino acids long. The CDR3 here is CASSLGLVGGDGYTF. As DNA, the CDR3 is TGTGCCAGCAGCTTAGGGTTGGTCGGAGGCGATGGCTACACCTTC.

This chain links TRBV12-3 or TRBV12-4 with TRBJ2-3; D call uncertain. V lost 7 bases, J lost 7 bases, and 18 bases lay in between. CDR3 length: 14 amino acids. As DNA, the CDR3 is TGTGCCAGCATATACTCGGCGCCCGAGAATACGCAGTATTTT. This gives the protein CASIYSAPENTQYF.

This chain connects TRBV5-1 to TRBJ2-3; no reliable D call. The CDR3 extends over 15 amino acids. Germline loops: CDR1 SGHRS, CDR2 YFSETQ. V was shortened by 7 bases and J by 1 base, with 16 bases between the two germline ends. The CDR3 DNA is TGCGCCAGCGGCCTTTTCGTTGGGGGCACAGATACGCAGTATTTT. Translated, it gives CASGLFVGGTDTQYF.

V and J are TRBV6-1 and TRBJ2-3; 7 bases align to TRBD2. CDR3 size: 16 residues. V gave up 2 bases and J gave up 1 base; unmatched junction bases: 6. The germline V gene has CDR1 MNHNS and CDR2 SASEGT. CDR3 region: CASSENSREGTDTQYF. The DNA of the CDR3 is TGTGCCAGCAGTGAAAACAGTCGGGAGGGCACAGATACGCAGTATTTT.

The chain links TRBV29-1 to TRBJ2-5, with TRBD2 as a possible D gene (5 bases). The CDR3 loop spans 14 amino acids. The germline gives CDR1 SQVTM, CDR2 ANQGSEA. V lost 4 bases and J lost 2, with 14 bases in between. The CDR3 reads CSVAHGLKQETQYF. The CDR3 DNA is TGCAGCGTTGCCCACGGACTTAAACAAGAGACCCAGTACTTC.

The chain has TRBV6-5 and TRBJ2-5, with 8 bases that match TRBD2. The DNA end is more similar to TRBJ2-7, so the J call may be wrong. The CDR3 is 15 amino acids. Per germline, CDR1 MNHEY and CDR2 SVGAGI. The CDR3 nucleotides are TGTGCCAGCAGTTACAGGGCTAGCGGGCTTTACGAGCAGTACTTC. It encodes CASSYRASGLYEQYF.

This clonotype was observed a handful of times. The V gene is TRBV7-2, the J gene TRBJ2-5, with D hard to call. Germline CDR1 is SGHTA and CDR2 is FQGNSA. Trimming removed 5 bases at V and 1 base at J, with 8 bases between. This CDR3 is 13 amino acids long. CDR3 amino acids: CASSRFSQETQYF. The DNA for the CDR3 is TGTGCCAGCAGCCGTTTCTCCCAAGAGACCCAGTACTTC.

A single count supports this clonotype. V gene TRBV7-2 combines with J gene TRBJ2-1; TRBD2 agrees at 7 bases. V was pared by 0 bases and J by 15 bases, with 5 bases of the junction left unmatched. The germline V gene encodes CDR1 SGHTA and CDR2 FQGNSA. The CDR3 length is 12 residues. CDR3 nucleotides: TGTGCCAGCAGCTTAGCAGCGGGGCTGCCGTTCTTC. Translation gives CASSLAAGLPFF.

On this clonotype itself: One end of the junction varies from germline; a read error may be responsible. The rearrangement links TRBV2 to TRBJ2-1, with D tentatively TRBD2 (6 bases). The CDR3 is made up of 14 amino acids. Germline V CDR1 and CDR2: SNHLY, FYNNEI. The DNA of the CDR3 is TGTGCCAGCAGTGAAGCCGGGAGCTACAATGAGCGGTTCTTC. Translating it yields CASSEAGSYNERFF. The entire variable domain, with the rest obtained from reference TRBV2 and TRBJ2-1, is as follows: EPEVTQTPSHQVTQMGQEVILRCVPISNHLYFYWYRQILGQKVEFLVSFYNNEISEKSEIFDDQFSVERPDGSNFTLKIRSTKLEDSAMYFCASSEAGSYNERFFGPGTRLTVL.

The CDR3 nucleotides read TGTGCCAGCAGCCAACTGGGACACACGAACACCGGGGAGCTGTTTTTT. Amino acid sequence: CASSQLGHTNTGELFF. The chain has TRBV4-2 and TRBJ2-2; tentatively, D is TRBD1 (6 bases). Looked up from germline, CDR1 is LGHNA and CDR2 is YNFKEQ. The CDR3 spans 16 residues. V was shortened by 2 bases and J by 0 bases, with 10 bases between the two germline ends.

V and J are TRBV19 and TRBJ1-5; no reliable D call. Germline V gene data show CDR1 as LNHDA and CDR2 as SQIVND (reference sequence). Between the trimmed V and J ends, which lost 8 bases and 0 bases, there was a span of 11 bases. This CDR3 is built from 14 residues. The CDR3 DNA is TGTGCCAGTGACACGCGGGATAGCAATCAGCCCCAGCATTTT. The encoded protein is CASDTRDSNQPQHF.

V is TRBV20-1 and J is TRBJ2-7; D is possibly TRBD1 (6 bases). This CDR3 spans 12 amino acids. V shed 6 bases and J shed 1 base, with 10 bases lying between them. Germline assignment: CDR1 DFQATT and CDR2 SNEGSKA (reference sequence). This CDR3 is CSAIQGSYEQYF. CDR3 nucleotide sequence: TGCAGTGCCATACAGGGATCCTACGAGCAGTACTTC.

This clonotype was observed a handful of times. This chain joins TRBV13 and TRBJ1-2; TRBD1 is a possible D gene (5 bases). The CDR3 runs 14 residues. The germline CDR1 and CDR2 sequences are PRHDT and FYEKMQ (reference sequence). V was cut by 3 bases and J by 1 base, with 9 bases left in between. CDR3 protein: CASSLGQNNYGYTF. The CDR3 coding sequence is TGTGCCAGCAGCTTGGGGCAGAATAACTATGGCTACACCTTC.

The chain combines TRBV12-3 or TRBV12-4 with TRBJ1-5; D unclear. The CDR3 is 18 residues long. Between the trimmed V and J ends, which lost 2 bases and 3 bases, there was a span of 20 bases. DNA of the CDR3: TGTGCCAGCAGTTTATTCCCACACAGTAATTACCCCAATCAGCCCCAGCATTTT. Protein sequence: CASSLFPHSNYPNQPQHF.

V usage is TRBV27 and J usage is TRBJ2-5; D possibly uses TRBD1 or TRBD2 (6 bases each). Germline CDR1 is MNHEY and CDR2 is SMNVEV (reference sequence). Trimming took 7 bases from V and 11 from J, leaving 23 bases between them. The CDR3 contains 14 residues. For the CDR3, the DNA is TGTGCCAGCACCATCGGAGGGTCCGAGGGGGAGCAGTACTTC. Translation: CASTIGGSEGEQYF.

CDR3 in DNA: TGTGCCAGCAGAGGAGGACCAATTGGGTATGGCTACACCTTC. As protein: CASRGGPIGYGYTF. The chain links TRBV27 to TRBJ1-2; no reliable D call. Trimming stripped 6 bases from V and 5 bases from J, with 16 bases between. This CDR3 spans 14 amino acids. CDR1 is MNHEY and CDR2 is SMNVEV in the germline V gene (reference sequence).

The chain links TRBV5-5 to TRBJ2-7; possibly TRBD2 for D (6 bases). V dropped 0 bases and J dropped 0 bases, with 13 bases sitting between them. This CDR3 is 16 amino acids long. Germline CDR1 reads SGHKS; CDR2 reads YYEKEE (reference sequence). CDR3 coding DNA: TGTGCCAGCAGCTTGGCCGGGAGCTCCAGCTCCTACGAGCAGTACTTC. Translated, it gives CASSLAGSSSSYEQYF.

The chain combines TRBV5-1 with TRBJ2-1, with TRBD2 identical over 7 bases. The CDR3 is 15 amino acids. The junction had 7 bases not matched to a gene; V was cut back by 6 bases and J by 1 base. The germline V gene encodes CDR1 SGHRS and CDR2 YFSETQ. The CDR3 bases are TGCGCCAGCACAACGGGAGGAGATTCCTACAATGAGCAGTTCTTC. Its protein product is CASTTGGDSYNEQFF. Full variable domain (outside the CDR3, taken from reference TRBV5-1 and TRBJ2-1): KAGVTQTPRYLIKTRGQQVTLSCSPISGHRSVSWYQQTPGQGLQFLFEYFSETQRNKGNFPGRFSGRQFSNSRSEMNVSTLELGDSALYLCASTTGGDSYNEQFFGPGTRLTVL.

The chain employs TRBV7-9 and TRBJ1-2, with 7 bases identical to TRBD1. Trimming took 5 bases from V and 7 from J; bases not matched to a gene: 7. In germline, CDR1 is SEHNR, CDR2 FQNEAQ (reference sequence). This CDR3 is 13 amino acids long. As DNA, the CDR3 is TGTGCCAGCAGCCGGACAGGCTCTTTTGGCTACACCTTC. Encoded protein: CASSRTGSFGYTF. Drawing the rest from reference TRBV7-9 and TRBJ1-2, the complete variable domain is DTGVSQNPRHKITKRGQNVTFRCDPISEHNRLYWYRQTLGQGPEFLTYFQNEAQLEKSRLLSDRFSAERPKGSFSTLEIQRTEQGDSAMYLCASSRTGSFGYTFGSGTRLTVV.

The chain links TRBV13 to TRBJ2-5; D uncertain. Trimming pared 0 bases from V and 5 bases from J, leaving 13 bases between. Per germline, CDR1 PRHDT and CDR2 FYEKMQ (reference sequence). CDR3 size: 15 residues. Written as DNA, the CDR3 is TGTGCCAGCAGCTTAGGTGGCAGGAGTTGGGAGACCCAGTACTTC. It specifies CASSLGGRSWETQYF.

This clonotype occurred a few times. V gene TRBV5-1 combines with J gene TRBJ2-7, with D perhaps TRBD1 (5 bases). The J call could be wrong; TRBJ2-5 is a better fit for the DNA end. This CDR3 comprises 14 residues. The germline V gene encodes CDR1 SGHRS and CDR2 YFSETQ. The CDR3 DNA follows: TGCGCCAGCAGCTTGGCCCAGCAGGGAGAGACCCAGTACTTC. Protein sequence: CASSLAQQGETQYF.

Only a few counts were recorded for this clonotype. The chain carries TRBV6-1 and TRBJ2-2; a weak D match, TRBD2 (6 bases). This CDR3 is 16 amino acids long. The V gene's germline CDR1 is MNHNS and CDR2 SASEGT. Trimming took off 7 bases at V and 0 bases at J, with 15 bases between the two ends. For the CDR3, the DNA is TGTGCCAGCAAGTTGTCGGGCGGGACGAACACCGGGGAGCTGTTTTTT. As protein: CASKLSGGTNTGELFF.